The 24 T cell receptor beta chains in this list originate from one sample, sequenced in a study of T cell responses to AZD1222 COVID-19 vaccine. Generated by immunoSEQ multiplex PCR, the TCRdb table keeps only in-frame clones and is missing some. The data show about 82,000 clones, about 94% seen once. Sequenced material: peripheral blood, taken 28 days after the second AZD1222 dose. These receptor sequences come from an adult who received the AZD1222 COVID-19 vaccine.

The gene calls are TRBV20-1 and TRBJ2-3, with 9 bases aligning to TRBD1. V gave up 6 bases and J gave up 0 bases; unmatched junction bases: 7. Germline CDR1 reads DFQATT; CDR2 reads SNEGSKA (reference sequence). The CDR3 runs to 15 residues. CDR3 sequence reads: CSASGTGSSTDTQYF. CDR3 in DNA: TGCAGTGCGAGTGGGACAGGGTCTAGCACAGATACGCAGTATTTT.

The chain couples TRBV5-6 to TRBJ2-1, with 7 bases identical to TRBD2. The CDR3 covers 15 residues. Trimming cost V 1 base and J 1 base; bases outside gene matches: 2. Germline lookup yields CDR1 SGHDT and CDR2 YYEEEE. The CDR3 loop is CASSLWGGSYNEQFF. The CDR3, as DNA: TGTGCCAGCAGCTTGTGGGGGGGTTCCTACAATGAGCAGTTCTTC.

V is TRBV10-3 and J is TRBJ1-1; 9 positions match TRBD1. The V gene's germline CDR1 is ENHRY and CDR2 SYGVKD. The ends lost 6 bases at V and 4 bases at J; junction bases unmatched: 6. The CDR3 extends over 14 amino acids. The CDR3 sequence: CAIRGTGRGTEAFF. As DNA, the CDR3 is TGTGCCATCAGGGGGACAGGGCGAGGCACTGAAGCTTTCTTT.

V gene TRBV6-5 combines with J gene TRBJ1-2; 8 bases map to TRBD1. Germline V gene sequence: CDR1 MNHEY, CDR2 SVGAGI. V lost 6 bases, J lost 2 bases, and 2 bases stayed unmatched. The CDR3 contains 13 residues. CDR3 in DNA: TGTGCCAGCAGCAGACAGGGGAACTATGGCTACACCTTC. This sequence encodes CASSRQGNYGYTF.

The CDR3 DNA reads TGTGCCAGCAGCTTAGCCCGCGACCACTCCCTGGTCCAGTATTTT. Translated, it gives CASSLARDHSLVQYF. This chain connects TRBV7-2 to TRBJ2-3; D gene ambiguous. The CDR3 has 15 amino acids. V lost 0 bases and J 12 bases, leaving 19 bases between the germline ends. Germline V lookup: CDR1 SGHTA, CDR2 FQGNSA. The full variable domain, completed using reference TRBV7-2 and TRBJ2-3, is GAGVSQSPSNKVTEKGKDVELRCDPISGHTALYWYRQSLGQGLEFLIYFQGNSAPDKSGLPSDRFSAERTGGSVSTLTIQRTQQEDSAVYLCASSLARDHSLVQYFGPGTRLTVL.

The J gene is TRBJ2-7, the V gene TRBV3-1 (or the pseudogene TRBV3-2), with D unresolved. Germline CDR1 reads LGHDT; CDR2 reads YNNKEL (reference sequence). The ends were cut back, 0 bases at V and 3 bases at J, with 6 bases in the middle. CDR3 length equals 13 residues. CDR3 in DNA: TGTGCCAGCAGCCAAGAGTGGGGCTACGAGCAGTACTTC. Encoded protein: CASSQEWGYEQYF.

The chain links TRBV7-2 to TRBJ2-2, with 7 bases matching TRBD2. CDR3 size: 16 residues. Trimming took 0 bases from V and 5 from J; bases not matched to a gene: 6. CDR1 is SGHTA, CDR2 FQGNSA, per germline. The CDR3 region is CASSLAQTGGTGELFF. CDR3 sequence (DNA): TGTGCCAGCAGCTTAGCTCAAACGGGGGGAACCGGGGAGCTGTTTTTT.

The V gene is TRBV7-6, the J gene TRBJ2-3; 11 bases are a match to TRBD2. After removal of 6 bases from V and 1 base from J, the junction contained 15 bases not matched to a gene. The CDR3 is made up of 19 amino acids. CDR1 and CDR2 (germline): SGHVS, FNYEAQ. CDR3 loop: CASSSAVAGGPRGTDTQYF. CDR3 DNA: TGTGCCAGCAGTTCCGCGGTAGCGGGGGGGCCTAGGGGCACAGATACGCAGTATTTT.

This CDR3 reads CASSGTGSDYGYTF. The CDR3, as DNA: TGTGCCAGCAGTGGGACAGGGTCGGATTATGGCTACACCTTC. The chain has TRBV6-4 and TRBJ1-2; 8 bases line up with TRBD1. The trim removed 4 bases at V and 5 bases at J, leaving 6 bases unmatched. Germline CDR1 and CDR2: MRHNA and SNTAGT. The CDR3 length is 14 residues.

J is TRBJ1-2 and V is TRBV11-2; 7 nucleotides agree with TRBD1. V shed 5 bases, J shed 6 bases, and the junction held 6 bases outside the gene matches. The CDR3 runs 13 residues. Germline assignment: CDR1 SGHAT and CDR2 FQNNGV. The CDR3 DNA reads TGTGCCAGCAGCCCCAGACAGGGAAATGGCTACACCTTC. Amino acid sequence: CASSPRQGNGYTF.

This clone was seen only once. This chain uses TRBV7-7 with TRBJ2-7; 8 bases line up with TRBD1. Looked up from germline, CDR1 is SSHAT and CDR2 is FNYEAQ (reference sequence). The ends lost 10 bases at V and 2 bases at J; junction bases unmatched: 13. There are 15 residues in the CDR3. The CDR3 DNA sequence: TGTGCCACCCAGTGGGCGGGGACAGGCGCCTACGAGCAGTACTTC. Translation gives CATQWAGTGAYEQYF.

The genes are TRBV5-1 and TRBJ1-1; D might be TRBD1 (6 bases). From germline, CDR1 is SGHRS and CDR2 YFSETQ. With 3 bases removed from V and 0 bases from J, the gap between germline ends came to 9 bases. This CDR3 region has 14 residues. CDR3 nucleotides: TGCGCCAGCAGCTCCGGACAGATGAACACTGAAGCTTTCTTT. Translating it yields CASSSGQMNTEAFF.

The J gene is TRBJ2-2, the V gene TRBV6-5, with 11 bases aligning to TRBD1. The CDR3 has 16 residues. The junction had 4 bases not matched to a gene; V was cut back by 2 bases and J by 5 bases. Germline CDR1 and CDR2: MNHEY and SVGAGI. DNA of the CDR3: TGTGCCAGCAGTTACGGGACAGGGGGACGGACCGGGGAGCTGTTTTTT. Protein sequence: CASSYGTGGRTGELFF.

This clone has a single count. V and J are TRBV6-5 and TRBJ1-3; the D is unclear. Trimming pared 2 bases from V and 4 bases from J, leaving 9 bases between. Germline lookup yields CDR1 MNHEY and CDR2 SVGAGI. The CDR3 has 14 residues. The chain's CDR3 is CASSYGASGNTIYF. The CDR3 DNA sequence: TGTGCCAGCAGTTACGGAGCTTCGGGAAACACCATATATTTT.

Here the CDR3 reads CASSLFGQGRYEQYF. The CDR3 DNA sequence: TGTGCCAGCAGTTTATTTGGACAGGGGCGATACGAGCAGTACTTC. The rearrangement links TRBV27 to TRBJ2-7; TRBD1 matches 9 bases. Trimming at V came to 1 base and at J to 4 bases, leaving 5 bases not matched to a gene. The germline V gene has CDR1 MNHEY and CDR2 SMNVEV (reference sequence). CDR3 length: 15 residues.

This clone occurred once. J is TRBJ1-4 and V is TRBV18; D unclear. The germline CDR1 and CDR2 sequences are KGHSH and LQKENI. The CDR3 is made up of 13 amino acids. The V end was cut by 3 bases, the J end by 8 bases, with 10 bases between. CDR3 DNA: TGTGCCAGCTCACCTCTCGACAACGAAAAACTGTTTTTT. Protein: CASSPLDNEKLFF. Based on the CDR3 plus reference TRBV18 and TRBJ1-4, the full variable domain is NAGVMQNPRHLVRRRGQEARLRCSPMKGHSHVYWYRQLPEEGLKFMVYLQKENIIDESGMPKERFSAEFPKEGPSILRIQQVVRGDSAAYFCASSPLDNEKLFFGSGTQLSVL.

The chain links TRBV30 to TRBJ1-6; 7 positions match TRBD1. The ends lost 3 bases at V and 7 bases at J; junction bases unmatched: 6. Germline values: CDR1 GTSNPN, CDR2 SVGIG (reference sequence). The CDR3 is 14 residues long. DNA for the CDR3: TGTGCCTGGAGGAGACAGGGAGGCAATTCACCCCTCCACTTT. Protein: CAWRRQGGNSPLHF.

The chain joins TRBV6-5 to TRBJ2-5; the D gene could be TRBD1 or TRBD2 (6 bases each). This CDR3 has 13 amino acids. The V end was cut by 7 bases, the J end by 1 base, with 10 bases between. Germline CDR1 and CDR2: MNHEY and SVGAGI. Here the CDR3 reads CASKEGGQETQYF. Written as DNA, the CDR3 is TGTGCCAGCAAGGAGGGGGGCCAAGAGACCCAGTACTTC.

The chain joins TRBV6-5 to TRBJ2-1; 9 nucleotides match TRBD1. Germline CDR1 and CDR2: MNHEY and SVGAGI. CDR3 length: 15 residues. With V trimmed by 6 bases and J by 3 bases, 6 bases remained unmatched. CDR3 loop: CASSPGQGRYNEQFF. As DNA, the CDR3 is TGTGCCAGCAGCCCCGGACAGGGGCGCTACAATGAGCAGTTCTTC.

The chain couples TRBV5-1 to TRBJ1-4; 10 bases agree with TRBD1. Unmatched junction bases numbered 5, after V lost 4 bases and J lost 2 bases. Germline V gene lookup returns CDR1 SGHRS and CDR2 YFSETQ. CDR3 length equals 16 residues. CDR3: CASSLGTGVTNEKLFF. CDR3 DNA sequence: TGCGCCAGCAGCCTAGGGACAGGGGTGACTAATGAAAAACTGTTTTTT.

This clone occurred once. The V and J genes are TRBV3-1 (or the pseudogene TRBV3-2) and TRBJ2-5, with TRBD1 identical over 8 bases. CDR3 length: 13 residues. Germline values: CDR1 LGHDT, CDR2 YNNKEL (reference sequence). Losses at the gene ends were 4 bases for V and 4 bases for J; bases not matched to a gene: 2. The CDR3 loop is CASSLGTGETQYF. Written as DNA, the CDR3 is TGTGCCAGCAGCCTAGGGACAGGAGAGACCCAGTACTTC.

The chain combines TRBV5-1 with TRBJ2-2, with TRBD1 matching 8 bases. V was pared by 3 bases and J by 1 base, with 5 bases of the junction left unmatched. Looked up from germline, CDR1 is SGHRS and CDR2 is YFSETQ. The CDR3 spans 16 residues. CDR3: CASSSDRDLNTGELFF. The CDR3 DNA is TGCGCCAGCAGCTCGGACAGGGACCTGAACACCGGGGAGCTGTTTTTT. Looking up the rest from reference TRBV5-1 and TRBJ2-2 gives the full variable domain: KAGVTQTPRYLIKTRGQQVTLSCSPISGHRSVSWYQQTPGQGLQFLFEYFSETQRNKGNFPGRFSGRQFSNSRSEMNVSTLELGDSALYLCASSSDRDLNTGELFFGEGSRLTVL.

The chain uses TRBV29-1 and TRBJ1-6; D uncertain. Germline-derived CDR1 and CDR2 are SQVTM and ANQGSEA. The germline V and J ends were trimmed by 1 base and 6 bases, with 7 bases remaining between them. The CDR3 length is 13 residues. The chain's CDR3 is CSVEVSGNSPLHF. DNA for the CDR3: TGCAGCGTTGAAGTGTCGGGTAATTCACCCCTCCACTTT.

The V and J genes are TRBV2 and TRBJ1-3; no definite D call. The ends were cut back, 7 bases at V and 0 bases at J, with 10 bases in the middle. Germline V gene lookup returns CDR1 SNHLY and CDR2 FYNNEI. This CDR3 spans 14 amino acids. The CDR3 loop reads CASMESTSGNTIYF. CDR3 nucleotide sequence: TGTGCCAGCATGGAGTCAACCTCTGGAAACACCATATATTTT.